This T cell receptor (beta chain) comes out of a study of T cells in Graves' hyperthyroidism and ophthalmopathy. The germline V gene has CDR1 MNHNS and CDR2 SASEGT. The CDR3 has 14 residues. The V end lost 7 bases, the J end lost 0 bases, and 12 bases lay between the germline ends. The CDR3 regions of TCR beta were amplified from RNA transcripts. The HTBI set primed first-round TCR CDR3 RT-PCR. A single record per CDR3 protein comes from TCRdb applying MiXCR to the multiplex PCR reads. The sample includes hundreds of thousands of distinct CDR3 sequences, 15% to 19% of them seen just once. The chain has TRBV6-1 and TRBJ2-5, with a tentative D call TRBD2 (5 bases). The receptor was derived from a woman under 30 with Graves' hyperthyroidism. The sequencing input was blood. The CDR3 reads CASTAGDNQETQYF. CDR3 in DNA: TGTGCCAGCACCGCCGGGGATAACCAAGAGACCCAGTACTTC.